The rows below give T cell receptor beta chains drawn from one sample of a study of T cell responses to AZD1222 COVID-19 vaccine. Method: immunoSEQ multiplex PCR; TCRdb's copy keeps in-frame clones and lacks some. This sample yields 110,000 to 150,000 clones, of which more than 85% are seen a single time; around 3.8% belongs to the top ten. Sequences were derived from peripheral blood, sampled on day 0 of AZD1222 vaccination. Receptors originate from an adult in good health. CDR3s include the opening cysteine and the closing phenylalanine or tryptophan. The D gene is left open where the match is weak. Clone size is stated in some rows and not others, as once, few, many or a class when expanded.

few	TRBV28	15	TRBJ2-7	.	CASSNRDTAYYEQYF	TGTGCCAGCAGCAATCGTGACACAGCCTACTACGAGCAGTACTTC
.	TRBV30	13	TRBJ1-1	.	CAWRGYRNTEAFF	TGTGCCTGGAGGGGCTACAGGAACACTGAAGCTTTCTTT
.	TRBV19	13	TRBJ2-5	.	CAAGDTGQETQYF	TGTGCCGCCGGGGACACTGGCCAAGAGACCCAGTACTTC
.	TRBV7-9	16	TRBJ2-1	TRBD2	CASSTPSAGDRHEQFF	TGTGCCAGCAGCACACCCTCGGCGGGAGATCGTCACGAGCAGTTCTTC
.	TRBV9	19	TRBJ2-6	TRBD2	CASSVEGLAGLSGANVLTF	TGTGCCAGCAGCGTAGAAGGACTAGCCGGACTTTCTGGGGCCAACGTCCTGACTTTC
.	TRBV7-8	16	TRBJ2-3	TRBD2	CASSSQGAGLTDTQYF	TGTGCCAGCAGCTCCCAGGGAGCGGGGCTCACAGATACGCAGTATTTT
.	TRBV20-1	14	TRBJ2-1	.	CSASVRARYNEQFF	TGCAGTGCTAGTGTAAGGGCGCGGTACAATGAGCAGTTCTTC
.	TRBV7-3	13	TRBJ2-7	.	CASSLYQVGEQYF	TGTGCCAGCAGCCTATACCAGGTGGGCGAGCAGTACTTC
.	TRBV30	12	TRBJ2-7	.	CAWSELEPRQYF	TGTGCCTGGAGTGAGCTCGAGCCGCGCCAGTACTTC
.	TRBV10-3	13	TRBJ1-5	.	CAISESLGQPQHF	TGTGCCATCAGTGAGTCGTTAGGACAGCCCCAGCATTTT
.	TRBV7-2	16	TRBJ2-3	.	CASSLGGSGGTDTQYF	TGTGCCAGCAGCTTAGGAGGGTCGGGGGGCACAGATACGCAGTATTTT
.	TRBV10-1	13	TRBJ1-2	.	CASSPDVVYGYTF	TGCGCCAGCAGTCCCGACGTCGTCTATGGCTACACCTTC
.	TRBV27	15	TRBJ2-1	.	CAINTPGRSGDEQFF	TGTGCCATCAACACTCCTGGCAGGTCGGGGGATGAGCAGTTCTTC
.	TRBV29-1	14	TRBJ1-1	.	CSASGPGMNTEAFF	TGCAGCGCCTCAGGCCCGGGCATGAACACTGAAGCTTTCTTT
.	TRBV6-6	15	TRBJ1-5	.	CASSYSRGGNQPQHF	TGTGCCAGCAGTTACTCAAGGGGGGGGAATCAGCCCCAGCATTTT
.	TRBV18	13	TRBJ1-2	.	CASSPPYASGYTF	TGTGCCAGCTCACCACCTTACGCCTCTGGCTACACCTTC
.	TRBV3-1/TRBV3-2	11	TRBJ2-7	.	CASTSQYEQYF	TGTGCCAGCACCTCGCAGTACGAGCAGTACTTC
.	TRBV4-1	15	TRBJ1-1	.	CASSQDLLGSTEAFF	TGCGCCAGCAGCCAAGATTTGCTGGGGTCCACTGAAGCTTTCTTT
.	TRBV28	13	TRBJ1-2	.	CASSLGGSYGYTF	TGTGCCAGCAGTTTGGGGGGATCCTATGGCTACACCTTC
.	TRBV3-1/TRBV3-2	14	TRBJ1-5	.	CASSSDFSNQPQHF	TGTGCCAGCAGCTCCGACTTTAGCAATCAGCCCCAGCATTTT
once	TRBV19	11	TRBJ2-7	.	CASTDDYEQYF	TGTGCCAGTACAGATGACTACGAGCAGTACTTC
.	TRBV20-1	13	TRBJ1-1	.	CSASPRSVGKAFF	TGCAGTGCTAGTCCCAGGTCAGTGGGGAAAGCTTTCTTT
.	TRBV19	15	TRBJ1-5	.	CASTHTGNSNQPQHF	TGTGCCAGTACCCACACAGGGAATAGCAATCAGCCCCAGCATTTT
.	TRBV20-1	10	TRBJ2-5	.	CSAGVETQYF	TGCAGTGCTGGTGTAGAGACCCAGTACTTC
once	TRBV5-1	17	TRBJ2-3	TRBD1	CASSLGRQGRPTDTQYF	TGCGCCAGCAGCTTGGGACGACAGGGTAGGCCAACAGATACGCAGTATTTT
.	TRBV12-3/TRBV12-4	13	TRBJ1-3	.	CASSRTVGNTIYF	TGTGCCAGCAGCCGGACGGTAGGAAACACCATATATTTT
.	TRBV9	13	TRBJ2-1	.	CASSVDTPNEQFF	TGTGCCAGCAGCGTAGATACCCCGAATGAGCAGTTCTTC
.	TRBV10-2	14	TRBJ2-3	.	CASKTGPGTDTQYF	TGCGCCAGCAAGACAGGTCCCGGCACAGATACGCAGTATTTT
.	TRBV29-1	14	TRBJ2-1	.	CSVDHLSGYNEQFF	TGCAGCGTTGACCATCTAAGCGGGTACAATGAGCAGTTCTTC
.	TRBV12-5	15	TRBJ2-5	.	CASGRGTRYQETQYF	TGTGCTAGTGGCCGCGGGACGCGGTACCAAGAGACCCAGTACTTC
.	TRBV12-3/TRBV12-4	11	TRBJ2-3	.	CASLNTDTQYF	TGTGCCAGCTTGAACACAGATACGCAGTATTTT
.	TRBV4-3	13	TRBJ2-1	TRBD2	CASSQSIAGGQFF	TGCGCCAGCAGCCAGTCTATAGCGGGGGGGCAGTTCTTC
.	TRBV9	16	TRBJ1-5	TRBD1	CASSAGQGTSWQPQHF	TGTGCCAGCAGCGCCGGACAGGGAACTTCGTGGCAGCCCCAGCATTTT
.	TRBV7-2	15	TRBJ1-2	TRBD1	CASSHPTGARGGYTF	TGTGCCAGCAGCCATCCGACAGGGGCCCGCGGAGGCTACACCTTC
.	TRBV4-2	15	TRBJ1-1	.	CASSQEWGGITEAFF	TGTGCCAGCAGCCAAGAGTGGGGCGGGATCACTGAAGCTTTCTTT
.	TRBV27	14	TRBJ1-2	TRBD1	CASSDTGTGRGYTF	TGTGCCAGCAGTGACACCGGGACAGGGAGAGGCTACACCTTC
.	TRBV6-6	12	TRBJ1-1	.	CASRQGGTEAFF	TGTGCCAGCAGACAGGGCGGCACTGAAGCTTTCTTT
few	TRBV5-1	17	TRBJ1-3	.	CASSLETQGISGNTIYF	TGCGCCAGCAGCTTGGAAACCCAGGGGATCTCTGGAAACACCATATATTTT
.	TRBV27	12	TRBJ2-1	.	CASSTDLNEQFF	TGTGCCAGCAGCACCGACTTAAATGAGCAGTTCTTC
.	TRBV5-1	11	TRBJ1-1	.	CASSHNTEAFF	TGCGCCAGCAGCCACAACACTGAAGCTTTCTTT
.	TRBV5-4	13	TRBJ1-5	.	CASSLDRDQPQHF	TGTGCCAGCAGCCTCGACCGAGATCAGCCCCAGCATTTT
.	TRBV5-6	17	TRBJ2-3	.	CASSFIGAGGRSDTQYF	TGTGCCAGCAGCTTTATTGGTGCCGGGGGACGATCAGATACGCAGTATTTT
few	TRBV6-5	12	TRBJ2-7	.	CASSYGVGEQYF	TGTGCCAGCAGTTACGGGGTCGGCGAGCAGTACTTC
.	TRBV27	15	TRBJ2-1	TRBD2	CASSPTSGRAFEQFF	TGTGCCAGCAGTCCCACTAGCGGGAGGGCCTTTGAGCAGTTCTTC
.	TRBV21-1	15	TRBJ2-3	.	CASSKGTGKPDTQYF	TGTGCCAGCAGCAAAGGGACAGGGAAGCCAGATACGCAGTATTTT
.	TRBV20-1	12	TRBJ1-1	.	CSASQANTEAFF	TGCAGTGCTAGTCAGGCTAACACTGAAGCTTTCTTT
.	TRBV27	15	TRBJ2-3	TRBD2	CASSTSGSHTDTQYF	TGTGCCAGCAGTACTAGCGGTTCCCACACAGATACGCAGTATTTT
.	TRBV6-5	12	TRBJ2-7	.	CASRAQGYEQYF	TGTGCCAGCAGAGCACAGGGATACGAGCAGTACTTC
.	TRBV28	13	TRBJ2-7	.	CATYSISTYEQYF	TGTGCCACCTATTCTATATCCACCTACGAGCAGTACTTC
.	TRBV7-7	12	TRBJ1-1	.	CASSLGSVPAFF	TGTGCCAGCAGCTTAGGCTCGGTCCCGGCTTTCTTT
.	TRBV20-1	14	TRBJ1-5	.	CSASRGVGDQPQHF	TGCAGTGCTAGTAGGGGCGTTGGAGATCAGCCCCAGCATTTT
.	TRBV21-1	17	TRBJ2-7	.	CASSHLIGVTVTYEQYF	TGTGCCAGCAGCCATTTGATAGGGGTCACCGTAACCTACGAGCAGTACTTC
.	TRBV11-2	14	TRBJ2-7	.	CASSRSRATFEQYF	TGTGCCAGCAGTAGATCTAGGGCGACGTTCGAGCAGTACTTC
.	TRBV3-1/TRBV3-2	12	TRBJ1-4	.	CASSQRTEKLFF	TGTGCCAGCAGCCAGAGGACAGAAAAACTGTTTTTT
.	TRBV6-5	14	TRBJ1-2	.	CASSYGPVDYGYTF	TGTGCCAGCAGTTACGGGCCGGTGGACTATGGCTACACCTTC
.	TRBV2	12	TRBJ1-6	.	CASAGGSHPLHF	TGTGCCAGCGCAGGAGGCTCCCACCCTCTCCACTTT
.	TRBV5-1	15	TRBJ2-1	TRBD2	CASSSLAGGPNEQFF	TGCGCCAGCAGCTCCCTAGCGGGAGGGCCCAATGAGCAGTTCTTC